The source of this T cell receptor beta chain is a study of CD8 T cell repertoires and HIV-1 epitope variants. Whole-study context: Each of Twenty-five Gag and Nef epitope peptides stimulated a separate culture. Epitopes were three Gag families plus Nef HW9 and YT9. Controls included no peptide, Ebola AY9 epitope, and a CMV, EBV, flu pool.

V shed 9 bases, J shed 3 bases, and the junction held 7 bases outside the gene matches. The CDR3 covers 14 residues. The germline gives CDR1 SEHNR, CDR2 FQNEAQ (reference sequence). Worth noting for this clone: Its target is not known.

Assay: immunoSEQ multiplex PCR; the TCRdb copy retains only in-frame clones and omits some. The sample lists thousands of clones; approximately 68% were seen once. The chain links TRBV7-9 to TRBJ2-2; 7 positions agree with TRBD1. The sequence was obtained from a male donor with HIV. Sequenced sample: cultured CD8+ T cells derived from PBMCs. The CDR3 DNA follows: TGTGCCAGGGGAACCGGGACAGACACCGGGGAGCTGTTTTTT. Protein product: CARGTGTDTGELFF.